A single sample is the source of the 18 T cell receptor beta chains below, sequenced in a study of T-cell memory formation after mild COVID-19. TCRdb independently ran MiXCR on the 5' RACE reads; one entry per CDR3 protein. The sample includes roughly 120,000 distinct CDR3 sequences, about 16% of them seen just once. The sample comprised PBMCs or a T cell subset sorted from them (not recorded which). All receptors derive from an adult woman who had mild COVID-19 (a few samples of this study predate the infection). Cell type and time point are not known.

This clonotype appeared a few times. The J gene is TRBJ1-5, the V gene TRBV12-3 or TRBV12-4; TRBD1 agrees at 8 bases. V was clipped by 7 bases and J by 1 base; unmatched bases: 6. The CDR3 sequence is 15 residues long. CDR3 bases: TGTGCCAGCACCGTCGGACAGGGAAGCAATCAGCCCCAGCATTTT. Translation gives CASTVGQGSNQPQHF.

J is TRBJ2-3 and V is TRBV7-2; 11 positions match TRBD2. V trimming: 1 base; J trimming: 8 bases; junction bases outside the gene matches: 2. The CDR3 loop spans 14 amino acids. Germline assignment: CDR1 SGHTA and CDR2 FQGNSA. The CDR3 here is CASSLGLAGGTQYF. In DNA form, the CDR3 reads TGTGCCAGCAGCTTAGGGCTAGCGGGGGGTACGCAGTATTTT.

Only a few counts were recorded for this clonotype. This sequence joins TRBV5-1 and TRBJ2-6; 7 nucleotides align to TRBD1. From germline, CDR1 is SGHRS and CDR2 YFSETQ. This CDR3 has 17 residues. V was pared by 0 bases and J by 2 bases, with 5 bases of the junction left unmatched. CDR3 region: CASSLDRGPAGANVLTF. Here the CDR3 DNA reads TGCGCCAGCAGCTTGGACAGGGGACCCGCTGGGGCCAACGTCCTGACTTTC.

This clonotype has more than one count but fewer than ten. V usage is TRBV4-1 and J usage is TRBJ2-1; 7 nucleotides line up with TRBD2. With V trimmed by 1 base and J by 0 bases, 0 bases remained unmatched. Germline V gene data show CDR1 as MGHRA and CDR2 as YSYEKL. The CDR3 has 15 amino acids. DNA of the CDR3: TGCGCCAGCAGCCAAGCGGGGGGCTCCTACAATGAGCAGTTCTTC. Translating it yields CASSQAGGSYNEQFF.

V and J are TRBV19 and TRBJ2-7, with D possibly being TRBD2 (6 bases). The germline V and J ends were trimmed by 3 bases and 4 bases, with 13 bases remaining between them. CDR3 length equals 14 residues. Germline loops: CDR1 LNHDA, CDR2 SQIVND (reference sequence). DNA of the CDR3: TGTGCCAGTAGTATCGGCACCGCGGGGTACGAGCAGTACTTC. This codes for CASSIGTAGYEQYF.

This chain joins TRBV3-1 and TRBJ1-2, with D unclear. Germline V gene lookup returns CDR1 LGHDT and CDR2 YNNKEL (reference sequence). There are 12 residues in the CDR3. V lost 3 bases, J lost 8 bases, and 10 bases lay in between. The CDR3 spells CASSQPGWGYTF. In DNA, the CDR3 is TGTGCCAGCAGCCAGCCGGGTTGGGGCTACACCTTC.

This clonotype was counted many times. V and J are TRBV5-6 and TRBJ2-7; 8 bases agree with TRBD1. Germline-derived CDR1 and CDR2 are SGHDT and YYEEEE. J gave up 11 bases and V 7 bases, and 14 bases lay outside the gene matches. The CDR3 is 13 residues long. CDR3 nucleotides: TGTGCCAGCCAAGGGGGCCTGGACAGGGCGAAGTACTTC. Translating it yields CASQGGLDRAKYF.

This clonotype was seen only a few times. It is likely a read error, because the conserved phenylalanine at the end of the CDR3 is missing. The DNA is left out, because the CDR3 cannot be placed on it with certainty; the CDR3 is given as TCRdb lists it. This chain uses TRBV29-1 with TRBJ1-1; the table's D call, TRBD1, has no DNA check behind it. The CDR3 comprises 8 residues, both ends counted. Germline loops: CDR1 SQVTM, CDR2 ANQGSEA. CDR3 sequence: CSVEIGQG.

The CDR3 here is CASSLDSGPTDTQYF. CDR3 DNA sequence: TGTGCCAGCAGCTTAGATAGCGGACCCACAGATACGCAGTATTTT. This chain uses TRBV11-2 with TRBJ2-3, with a tentative D call TRBD2 (6 bases). This CDR3 contains 15 residues. Per the germline V gene, CDR1 is SGHAT and CDR2 is FQNNGV. V lost 0 bases and J 2 bases, leaving 9 bases between the germline ends.

J is TRBJ1-4 and V is TRBV19, with D maybe TRBD1 (6 bases). The CDR3 is 18 residues long. Trimming stripped 6 bases from V and 0 bases from J, with 20 bases between. CDR1 LNHDA and CDR2 SQIVND come from the germline V gene (reference sequence). For the CDR3, the DNA is TGTGCCAGTAGCCTACAGACAGGAAAGGCTGCAACTAATGAAAAACTGTTTTTT. It yields the protein CASSLQTGKAATNEKLFF.

This clonotype appeared a few times. The rearrangement links TRBV3-1 to TRBJ1-6; possibly TRBD1 for D (6 bases). Germline V gene sequence: CDR1 LGHDT, CDR2 YNNKEL (reference sequence). CDR3 size: 15 residues. Deletions cut 0 bases from V and 8 bases from J, with 11 bases between. In DNA form, the CDR3 reads TGTGCCAGCAGCCAAGAACAGGGAAGCTATTCACCCCTCCACTTT. It is translated as CASSQEQGSYSPLHF.

This clonotype was counted a few times. The chain employs TRBV5-1 and TRBJ1-5, with 7 bases matching TRBD1. The CDR3 has 17 amino acids. CDR1 and CDR2 (germline): SGHRS, YFSETQ. V lost 2 bases to trimming and J lost 11 bases; unmatched junction nucleotides: 19. CDR3 sequence reads: CASSFTPTDRASGAQHF. The CDR3 DNA sequence: TGCGCCAGCAGCTTTACCCCCACCGACAGGGCCTCCGGGGCCCAGCATTTT.

This clonotype was detected a few times. The J gene is TRBJ2-7, the V gene TRBV4-1; 11 nucleotides align to TRBD1. The length of the CDR3 is 17 residues. CDR1 is MGHRA, CDR2 YSYEKL, per germline. V shed 2 bases, J shed 3 bases, and the junction held 9 bases outside the gene matches. DNA of the CDR3: TGCGCCAGCAGCCAAAAAGAAGGGGACAGGGGGAGCTACGAGCAGTACTTC. Translating gives CASSQKEGDRGSYEQYF.

J is TRBJ2-7 and V is TRBV3-1, with unresolved D. V lost 1 base to trimming and J lost 1 base, with 8 bases between them. Germline V lookup: CDR1 LGHDT, CDR2 YNNKEL (reference sequence). The CDR3 is made up of 14 amino acids. DNA for the CDR3: TGTGCCAGCAGCCAAGGACCCGATTCCTACGAGCAGTACTTC. Encoded protein: CASSQGPDSYEQYF.

This clonotype was detected only a few times. The chain has TRBV9 and TRBJ2-1; D assignment may be TRBD1 or TRBD2 (5 bases each). V was cut by 0 bases and J by 10 bases, with 14 bases left in between. The CDR3 totals 14 residues. Germline V gene data show CDR1 as SGDLS and CDR2 as YYNGEE. The CDR3 loop is CASSVASMGTEQFF. The CDR3 nucleotides are TGTGCCAGCAGCGTAGCTTCGATGGGGACGGAGCAGTTCTTC.

This clonotype was seen a few times. This chain joins TRBV6-2 or TRBV6-3 and TRBJ2-1; D gene unclear. Trimming removed 0 bases at V and 6 bases at J, with 9 bases between. Germline V CDR1 and CDR2: MNHEY, SVGEGT. This CDR3 has 14 amino acids. CDR3 coding DNA: TGTGCCAGCAGTTACTCGATCAGGCCCAATGAGCAGTTCTTC. Translation: CASSYSIRPNEQFF.

This clonotype turned up a few times. This sequence joins TRBV4-1 and TRBJ2-7; 8 nucleotides agree with TRBD2. The CDR3 loop spans 17 amino acids. After removal of 2 bases from V and 0 bases from J, the junction contained 9 bases not matched to a gene. In germline, CDR1 is MGHRA, CDR2 YSYEKL. This chain's CDR3 is CASSQPPLSGGSYEQYF. The CDR3 bases are TGCGCCAGCAGCCAACCCCCCCTAAGCGGGGGCTCCTACGAGCAGTACTTC.

This rearrangement joins TRBV2 to TRBJ1-1; D call uncertain. The CDR3 extends over 13 amino acids. The germline V gene encodes CDR1 SNHLY and CDR2 FYNNEI. V was pared by 4 bases and J by 10 bases, with 16 bases between. CDR3 sequence: CASSVRVPLGAFF. In DNA form, the CDR3 reads TGTGCCAGCAGTGTCCGTGTTCCCCTGGGAGCTTTCTTT.